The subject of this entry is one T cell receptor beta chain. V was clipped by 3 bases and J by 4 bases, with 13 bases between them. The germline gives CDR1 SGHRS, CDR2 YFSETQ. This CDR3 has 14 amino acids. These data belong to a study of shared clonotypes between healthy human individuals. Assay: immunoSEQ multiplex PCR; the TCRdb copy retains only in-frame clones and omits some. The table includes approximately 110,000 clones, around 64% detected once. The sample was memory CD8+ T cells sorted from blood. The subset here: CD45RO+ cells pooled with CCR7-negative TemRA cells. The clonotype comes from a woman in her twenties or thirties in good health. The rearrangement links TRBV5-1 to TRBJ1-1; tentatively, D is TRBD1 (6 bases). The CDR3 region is CASSWTVGGTEAFF. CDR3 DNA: TGCGCCAGCAGCTGGACAGTTGGCGGCACTGAAGCTTTCTTT.